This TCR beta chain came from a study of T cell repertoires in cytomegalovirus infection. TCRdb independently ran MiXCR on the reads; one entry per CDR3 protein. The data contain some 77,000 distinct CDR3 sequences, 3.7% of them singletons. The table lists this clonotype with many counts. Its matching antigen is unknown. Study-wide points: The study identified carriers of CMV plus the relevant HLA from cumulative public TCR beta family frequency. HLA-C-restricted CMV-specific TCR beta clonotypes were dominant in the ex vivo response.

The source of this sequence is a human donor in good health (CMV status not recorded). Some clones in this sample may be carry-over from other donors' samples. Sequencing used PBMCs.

CDR3: CLCRRGPQMNTEAFF. The CDR3, as DNA: TGTCTCTGCCGGAGGGGGCCCCAAATGAACACTGAAGCTTTCTTT. The V and J genes are TRBV6-1 and TRBJ1-1; 7 nucleotides line up with TRBD1. Germline assignment: CDR1 MNHNS and CDR2 SASEGT. The CDR3 runs 15 residues.